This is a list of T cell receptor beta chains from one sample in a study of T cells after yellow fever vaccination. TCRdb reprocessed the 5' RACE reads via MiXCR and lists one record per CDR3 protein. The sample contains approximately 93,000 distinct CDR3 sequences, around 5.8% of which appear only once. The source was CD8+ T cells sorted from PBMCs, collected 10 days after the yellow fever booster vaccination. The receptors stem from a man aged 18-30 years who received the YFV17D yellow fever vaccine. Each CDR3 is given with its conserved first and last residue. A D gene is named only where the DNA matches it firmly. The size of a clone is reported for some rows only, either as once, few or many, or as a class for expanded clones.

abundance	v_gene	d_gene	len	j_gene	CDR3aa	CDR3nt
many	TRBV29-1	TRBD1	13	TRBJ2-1	CSVEPTGDNEQFF	TGCAGCGTTGAACCCACAGGGGACAATGAGCAGTTCTTC
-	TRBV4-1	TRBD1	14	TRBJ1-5	CASSPTGGVQPQHF	TGCGCCAGCAGCCCAACAGGGGGGGTTCAGCCCCAGCATTTT
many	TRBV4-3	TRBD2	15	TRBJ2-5	CASSQVALGGETQYF	TGCGCCAGCAGCCAAGTGGCCCTGGGAGGGGAGACCCAGTACTTC
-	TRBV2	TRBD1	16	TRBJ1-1	CASSERAGGMNTEAFF	TGTGCCAGCAGTGAAAGGGCAGGGGGAATGAACACTGAAGCTTTCTTT
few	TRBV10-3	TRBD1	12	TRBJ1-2	CAIRQGEWGYTF	TGTGCCATCAGGCAGGGGGAATGGGGCTACACCTTC
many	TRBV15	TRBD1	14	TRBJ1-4	CATSTRTGFEKLFF	TGTGCCACCAGCACCCGGACAGGGTTTGAAAAACTGTTTTTT
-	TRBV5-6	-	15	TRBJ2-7	CASSLPGGASYEQYF	TGTGCCAGCAGCTTGCCCGGCGGAGCTTCCTACGAGCAGTACTTC
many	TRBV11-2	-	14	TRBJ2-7	CASSLGQGAYEQYF	TGTGCCAGCAGCTTGGGTCAGGGAGCCTACGAGCAGTACTTC
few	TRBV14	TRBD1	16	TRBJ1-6	CASSQRAGTAHSPLHF	TGTGCCAGCAGCCAAAGAGCCGGGACAGCTCATTCACCCCTCCACTTT
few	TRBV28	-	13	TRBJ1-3	CASSLDGGYTIYF	TGTGCCAGCAGTTTAGACGGGGGTTACACCATATATTTT
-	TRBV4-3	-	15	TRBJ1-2	CASSHRQDRLVGYTF	TGCGCCAGCAGCCATCGGCAAGATAGACTCGTCGGCTACACCTTC
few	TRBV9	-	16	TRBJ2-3	CASSGRPELSTDTQYF	TGTGCCAGCAGCGGGCGCCCCGAGCTTAGCACAGATACGCAGTATTTT